This T cell receptor beta chain originates from a study of blood T cell repertoires in COVID-19 (dated by TCRdb to the early 2020s). About the study as a whole: Samples from collaborators originated in the United States, Italy and Spain and spanned both the acute and convalescent phases of COVID-19. The samples were drawn from two sources: the first 160 participants of the ongoing ImmuneRACE study, and over 950 subjects contributed by 6 global collaborators. The dataset comprised deeply sampled blood TCRbeta repertoires from subjects exposed to, actively infected with, or recovered from COVID-19. The prospective study material was composed of cDNA or gDNA derived from T cells, B-cell-depleted T cells, or PBMCs. A freely available public database, intended as a resource for researchers studying the immune response to SARS-CoV-2, is where the repertoires were released. Where available, HLA class I and class II types were obtained from metadata supplied by the sample provider rather than from assay-based typing. Nearly every sample came with metadata listing a de-identified subject ID, COVID-19 status, age in years and sex.

What the authors observed across the whole study: Clinical and demographic metadata were provided uncurated, with the amount varying by source and participant.

V lost 4 bases and J lost 0 bases; the stretch between them is 6 bases long. From the germline V gene, CDR1 is SQVTM and CDR2 is ANQGSEA. There are 12 amino acids in the CDR3, from cysteine to phenylalanine inclusive. Only CDR3 DNA remains: 36 bases, in frame from the first base. This clone was picked up a small number of times. Its binding antigen is unknown. No per-base quality is available; no much larger clone lies one base away. Another Seattle source contributed samples from volunteer blood donors who had recovered from COVID-19. Whole blood was collected in K2EDTA tubes by collaborating institutions according to the institutions' own protocols. Collaborator samples were shipped for TCRbeta analysis as frozen whole blood, isolated PBMCs, or DNA extracted from either sample type. TCRbeta CDR3 regions were amplified from genomic DNA using the immunoSEQ Assay, a bias-controlled multiplex PCR. As for how the authors treated the data: The number of nucleated cells in each sample was estimated by amplification of reference gene primers within the assay. To quantify the absolute abundance of each unique TCRbeta CDR3 rearrangement, sequence reads were collapsed and filtered. For each sample, productive Simpson clonality was calculated as the square root of Simpson's diversity index over productive rearrangements. Imported from immuneACCESS, the table was reduced by TCRdb to in-frame sequences with V and J called. These copies leave out some clones; in studies compared against another copy, an unresolved V gene accounts for under half, and the cause of the remainder is not known. V, J and clone size were drawn from that table, and D and trimming were deduced from the DNA. The sample table contains 200,000 to 250,000 clones; only one count was recorded for 75% to 90% of them. The top ten clones comprise more than 5.5% of the sample.

Material for sequencing was peripheral blood. The chain uses TRBV29-1 and TRBJ1-1, with no confident D gene call. The clonotype comes from a man aged 55 to 69 who had recovered from COVID-19. The CDR3 is CSVGHLNTEAFF. The DNA sequence follows: TGCAGCGTTGGACACTTGAACACTGAAGCTTTCTTT.